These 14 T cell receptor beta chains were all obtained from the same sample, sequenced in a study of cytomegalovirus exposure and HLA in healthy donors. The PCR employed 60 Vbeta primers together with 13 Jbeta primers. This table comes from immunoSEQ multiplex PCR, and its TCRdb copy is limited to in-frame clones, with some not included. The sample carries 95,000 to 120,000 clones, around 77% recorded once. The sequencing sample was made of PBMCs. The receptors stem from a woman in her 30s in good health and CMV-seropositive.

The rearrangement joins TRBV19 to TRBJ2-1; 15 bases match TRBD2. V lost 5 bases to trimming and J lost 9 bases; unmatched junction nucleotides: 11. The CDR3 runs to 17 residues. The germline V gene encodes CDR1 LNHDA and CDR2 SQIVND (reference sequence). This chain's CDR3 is CASSPQTGTSGRIEQFF. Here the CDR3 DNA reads TGTGCCAGTAGTCCGCAGACCGGGACTAGCGGGAGGATTGAGCAGTTCTTC.

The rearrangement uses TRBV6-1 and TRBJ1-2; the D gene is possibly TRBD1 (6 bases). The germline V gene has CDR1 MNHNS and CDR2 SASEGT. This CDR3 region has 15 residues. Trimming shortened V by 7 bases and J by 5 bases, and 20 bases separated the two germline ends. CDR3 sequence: CASIEGGGRYYGYTF. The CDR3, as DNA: TGTGCCAGCATCGAGGGAGGGGGGCGATATTATGGCTACACCTTC.

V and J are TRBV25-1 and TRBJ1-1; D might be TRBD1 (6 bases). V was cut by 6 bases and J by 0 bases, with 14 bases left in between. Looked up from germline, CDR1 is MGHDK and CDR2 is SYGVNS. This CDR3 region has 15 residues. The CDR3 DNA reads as TGTGCCAGCAGCGGAAAACAGGGCATGAACACTGAAGCTTTCTTT. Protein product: CASSGKQGMNTEAFF. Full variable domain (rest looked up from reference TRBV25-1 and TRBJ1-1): EADIYQTPRYLVIGTGKKITLECSQTMGHDKMYWYQQDPGMELHLIHYSYGVNSTEKGDLSSESTVSRIRTEHFPLTLESARPSHTSQYLCASSGKQGMNTEAFFGQGTRLTVV.

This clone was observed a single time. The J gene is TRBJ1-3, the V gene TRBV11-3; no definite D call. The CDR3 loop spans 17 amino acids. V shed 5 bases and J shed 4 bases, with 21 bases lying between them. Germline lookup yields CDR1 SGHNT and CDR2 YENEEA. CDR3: CASSARERVQEGNTIYF. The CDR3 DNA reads TGTGCCAGCAGCGCCCGGGAGAGAGTCCAGGAAGGAAACACCATATATTTT.

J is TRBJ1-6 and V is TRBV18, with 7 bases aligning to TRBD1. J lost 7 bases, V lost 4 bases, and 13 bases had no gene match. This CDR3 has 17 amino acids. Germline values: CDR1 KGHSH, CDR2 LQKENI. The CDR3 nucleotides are TGTGCCAGCTCACTGACCATGGGACAGAGCTCCAATTCACCCCTCCACTTT. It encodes CASSLTMGQSSNSPLHF.

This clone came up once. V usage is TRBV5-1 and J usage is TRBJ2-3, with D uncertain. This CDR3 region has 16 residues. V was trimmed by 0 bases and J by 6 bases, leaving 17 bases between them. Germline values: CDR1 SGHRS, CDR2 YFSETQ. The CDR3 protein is CASSLAVGPHMDTQYF. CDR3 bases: TGCGCCAGCAGCTTGGCTGTTGGTCCGCACATGGATACGCAGTATTTT.

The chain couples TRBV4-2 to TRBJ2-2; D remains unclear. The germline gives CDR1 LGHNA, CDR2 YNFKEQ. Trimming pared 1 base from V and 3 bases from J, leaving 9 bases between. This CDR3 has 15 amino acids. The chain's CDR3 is CASSQAGSYTGELFF. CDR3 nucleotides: TGTGCCAGCAGCCAAGCCGGGTCCTACACCGGGGAGCTGTTTTTT.

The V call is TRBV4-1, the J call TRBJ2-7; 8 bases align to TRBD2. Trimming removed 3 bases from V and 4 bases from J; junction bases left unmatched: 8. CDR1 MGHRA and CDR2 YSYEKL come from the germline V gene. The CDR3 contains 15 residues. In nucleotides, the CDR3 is TGCGCCAGCAGCCACTTAACTAGCGGAACTTACGAGCAGTACTTC. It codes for CASSHLTSGTYEQYF.

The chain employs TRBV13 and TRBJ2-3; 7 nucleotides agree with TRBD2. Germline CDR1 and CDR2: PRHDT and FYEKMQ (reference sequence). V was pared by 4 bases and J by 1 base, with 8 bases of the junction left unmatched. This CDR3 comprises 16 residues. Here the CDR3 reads CASSSLAEPGTDTQYF. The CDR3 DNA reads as TGTGCCAGCAGCTCCCTAGCGGAGCCCGGCACAGATACGCAGTATTTT.

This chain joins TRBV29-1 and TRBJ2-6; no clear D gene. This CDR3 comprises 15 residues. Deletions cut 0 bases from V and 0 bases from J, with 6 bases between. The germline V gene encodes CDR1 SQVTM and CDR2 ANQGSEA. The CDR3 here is CSVEDLSSGANVLTF. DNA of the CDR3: TGCAGCGTTGAAGATTTGAGCTCTGGGGCCAACGTCCTGACTTTC.

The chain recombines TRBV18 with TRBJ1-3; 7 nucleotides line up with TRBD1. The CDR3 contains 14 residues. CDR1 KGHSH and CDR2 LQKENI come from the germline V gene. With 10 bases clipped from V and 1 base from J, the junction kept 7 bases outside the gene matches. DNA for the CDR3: TGTGCCACGGAGGACAGGCGGTCTGGAAACACCATATATTTT. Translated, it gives CATEDRRSGNTIYF. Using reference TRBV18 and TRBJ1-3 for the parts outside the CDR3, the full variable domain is NAGVMQNPRHLVRRRGQEARLRCSPMKGHSHVYWYRQLPEEGLKFMVYLQKENIIDESGMPKERFSAEFPKEGPSILRIQQVVRGDSAAYFCATEDRRSGNTIYFGEGSWLTVV.

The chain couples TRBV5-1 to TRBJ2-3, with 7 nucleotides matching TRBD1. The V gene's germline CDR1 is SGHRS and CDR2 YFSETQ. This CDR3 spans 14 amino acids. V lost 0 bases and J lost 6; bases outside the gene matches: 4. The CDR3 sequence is CASSLVGGRDTQYF. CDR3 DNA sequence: TGCGCCAGCAGCTTGGTAGGGGGCAGGGATACGCAGTATTTT.

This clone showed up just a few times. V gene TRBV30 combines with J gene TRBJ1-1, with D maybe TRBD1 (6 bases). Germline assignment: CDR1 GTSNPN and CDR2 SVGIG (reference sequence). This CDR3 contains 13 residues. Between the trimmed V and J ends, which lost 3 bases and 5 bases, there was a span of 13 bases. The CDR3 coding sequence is TGTGCCTGGAGCGCCGAAGACAGGACTGAAGCTTTCTTT. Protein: CAWSAEDRTEAFF.

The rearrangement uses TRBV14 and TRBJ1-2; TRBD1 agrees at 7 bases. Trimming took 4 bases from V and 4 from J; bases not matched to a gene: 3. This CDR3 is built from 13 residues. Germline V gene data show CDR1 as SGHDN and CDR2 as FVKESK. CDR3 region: CASSRQGPYGYTF. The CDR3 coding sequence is TGTGCCAGCAGCCGACAGGGTCCCTATGGCTACACCTTC.